The 7 T cell receptor beta chains below were found in one sample sequenced in a study of CD8 T cells in Susac syndrome. Random-hexamer reverse transcription was applied to about 0.45 to 1 ug RNA. From the immunoSEQ multiplex PCR reads, TCRdb called clonotypes with MiXCR, one entry per CDR3 protein. This table holds some 300,000 distinct CDR3 sequences, approximately 85% found once. Sequencing was done on a sample of CD8+ T cells from PBMCs. These receptor sequences come from a human donor with multiple sclerosis.

The rearrangement uses TRBV10-3 and TRBJ2-3; D not resolved. The V end was cut by 6 bases, the J end by 6 bases, with 7 bases between. The germline V gene encodes CDR1 ENHRY and CDR2 SYGVKD. CDR3 length equals 11 residues. The CDR3, as DNA: TGTGCCATCAGCCCGGGTGATACGCAGTATTTT. Amino acids: CAISPGDTQYF.

The V gene is TRBV7-3, the J gene TRBJ2-2; TRBD2 matches at 9 bases. Germline assignment: CDR1 SGHTA and CDR2 FQGTGA. The CDR3 length is 14 residues. The junction had 0 bases not matched to a gene; V was cut back by 3 bases and J by 4 bases. This CDR3 reads CASSLTSGTGELFF. The CDR3 nucleotides read TGTGCCAGCAGCTTGACTAGCGGCACCGGGGAGCTGTTTTTT.

This chain joins TRBV5-1 and TRBJ1-1; 10 bases are shared with TRBD1. This CDR3 is 15 amino acids long. V lost 4 bases, J lost 4 bases, and 7 bases stayed unmatched. CDR1 SGHRS and CDR2 YFSETQ come from the germline V gene. Here the CDR3 reads CASSAGTGDFTEAFF. The CDR3 DNA reads TGCGCCAGCAGCGCCGGGACAGGGGACTTCACTGAAGCTTTCTTT. The full variable domain, with the rest looked up from reference TRBV5-1 and TRBJ1-1, is KAGVTQTPRYLIKTRGQQVTLSCSPISGHRSVSWYQQTPGQGLQFLFEYFSETQRNKGNFPGRFSGRQFSNSRSEMNVSTLELGDSALYLCASSAGTGDFTEAFFGQGTRLTVV.

The rearrangement links TRBV20-1 to TRBJ1-1; TRBD1 might be the D (5 bases). Trimming stripped 6 bases from V and 0 bases from J, with 11 bases between. The CDR3 loop spans 13 amino acids. Germline lookup yields CDR1 DFQATT and CDR2 SNEGSKA (reference sequence). CDR3 DNA: TGCAGTGCCAGGGAGGGAATGAACACTGAAGCTTTCTTT. Its translation is CSAREGMNTEAFF.

The V and J genes are TRBV5-8 and TRBJ1-4; 7 bases match TRBD1. CDR3 size: 17 residues. The junction had 12 bases not matched to a gene; V was cut back by 2 bases and J by 5 bases. CDR1 SGHTS and CDR2 YDEGEE come from the germline V gene. The DNA of the CDR3 is TGTGCCAGCAGCTTATCTATTGTGCGGGACAGAAATGAAAAACTGTTTTTT. This encodes CASSLSIVRDRNEKLFF.

V is TRBV27 and J is TRBJ2-1; 7 nucleotides agree with TRBD1. The germline gives CDR1 MNHEY, CDR2 SMNVEV (reference sequence). V gave up 7 bases and J gave up 4 bases; unmatched junction bases: 7. The CDR3 is made up of 14 amino acids. The CDR3 DNA reads as TGTGCCAGCACCCTACTGACAGGGTACAATGAGCAGTTCTTC. Translated, it gives CASTLLTGYNEQFF.

The chain uses TRBV6-5 and TRBJ2-7; a weak D match, TRBD2 (5 bases). CDR1 and CDR2 from the germline V gene are MNHEY and SVGAGI. CDR3 size: 14 residues. The ends were cut back, 7 bases at V and 0 bases at J, with 13 bases in the middle. This CDR3 is CASTPLAGSYEQYF. The CDR3 DNA reads as TGTGCCAGCACCCCTCTCGCGGGCTCCTACGAGCAGTACTTC.